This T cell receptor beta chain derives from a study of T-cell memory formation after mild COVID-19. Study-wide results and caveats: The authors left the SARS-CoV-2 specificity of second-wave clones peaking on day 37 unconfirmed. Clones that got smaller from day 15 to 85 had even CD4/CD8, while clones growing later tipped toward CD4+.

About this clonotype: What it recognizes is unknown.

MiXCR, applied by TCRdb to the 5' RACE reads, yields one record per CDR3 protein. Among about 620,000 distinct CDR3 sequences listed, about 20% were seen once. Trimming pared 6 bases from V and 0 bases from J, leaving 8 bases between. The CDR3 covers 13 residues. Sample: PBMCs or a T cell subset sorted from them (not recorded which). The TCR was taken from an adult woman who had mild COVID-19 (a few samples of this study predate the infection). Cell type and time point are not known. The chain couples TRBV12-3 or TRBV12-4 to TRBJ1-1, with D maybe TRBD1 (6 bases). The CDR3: CASRGAVNTEAFF. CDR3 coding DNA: TGTGCCAGCAGGGGGGCAGTGAACACTGAAGCTTTCTTT.